The present T cell receptor beta chain was sequenced within a study of T-cell memory formation after mild COVID-19. The table lists this clonotype with a few counts. The antigen is unknown. Study-level points and caveats: Those CD4+ clones that contracted were mainly in CM and EM (CD8+ ones in EMRA). Day 15 to 85 contracting clones showed balanced CD4/CD8; later expanders leaned CD4+.

A single record per CDR3 protein comes from TCRdb applying MiXCR to the 5' RACE reads. This table has over 60,000 distinct CDR3 sequences, around 15% appearing once. The CDR3 is 15 amino acids. Per the germline V gene, CDR1 is LNHNV and CDR2 is YYDKDF (reference sequence). The ends were cut back, 0 bases at V and 6 bases at J, with 12 bases in the middle. The sequencing sample was made of PBMCs or a T cell subset sorted from them (not recorded which). The source is an adult woman who had mild COVID-19 (a few samples of this study predate the infection). Cell type and time point are not known. The chain has TRBV15 and TRBJ2-1; D possibly corresponds to TRBD2 (6 bases). The CDR3 here is CATSRDPLASNEQFF. The CDR3 bases are TGTGCCACCAGCAGAGATCCTCTAGCGAGCAATGAGCAGTTCTTC.